Reported below is one T cell receptor beta chain. This CDR3 spans 16 amino acids. The V end lost 0 bases, the J end lost 4 bases, and 12 bases lay between the germline ends. CDR1 is MNHEY, CDR2 SMNVEV, per germline (reference sequence). Measured with immunoSEQ multiplex PCR; TCRdb has only the in-frame clones, and not every one. This sample has 150,000 to 200,000 clones, with roughly 91% found just once. This sample was taken from a study of control samples from healthy donors and cancer patients. The material sequenced was blood. The chain uses TRBV27 and TRBJ2-2; the D gene is possibly TRBD2 (6 bases). The receptor comes from a woman aged 25 to 45 in good health. CDR3 sequence reads: CASSLSEGRITGELFF. In DNA form, the CDR3 reads TGTGCCAGCAGTTTATCGGAGGGGCGGATCACCGGGGAGCTGTTTTTT.